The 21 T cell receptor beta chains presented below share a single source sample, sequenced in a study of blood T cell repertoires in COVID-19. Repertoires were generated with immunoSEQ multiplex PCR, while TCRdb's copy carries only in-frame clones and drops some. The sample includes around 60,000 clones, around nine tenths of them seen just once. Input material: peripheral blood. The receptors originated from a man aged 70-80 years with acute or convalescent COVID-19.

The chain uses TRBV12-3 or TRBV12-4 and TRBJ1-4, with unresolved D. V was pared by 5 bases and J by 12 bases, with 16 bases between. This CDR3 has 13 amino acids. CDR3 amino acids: CASSHLGRMQLFF. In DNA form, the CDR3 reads TGTGCCAGCAGTCATCTTGGGCGAATGCAACTGTTTTTT.

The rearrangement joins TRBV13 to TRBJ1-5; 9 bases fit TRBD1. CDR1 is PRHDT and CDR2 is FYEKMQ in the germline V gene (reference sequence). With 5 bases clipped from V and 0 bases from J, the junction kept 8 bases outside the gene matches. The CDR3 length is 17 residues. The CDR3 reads CASSRRTGAYSNQPQHF. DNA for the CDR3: TGTGCCAGCAGCCGGAGGACAGGGGCGTATAGCAATCAGCCCCAGCATTTT.

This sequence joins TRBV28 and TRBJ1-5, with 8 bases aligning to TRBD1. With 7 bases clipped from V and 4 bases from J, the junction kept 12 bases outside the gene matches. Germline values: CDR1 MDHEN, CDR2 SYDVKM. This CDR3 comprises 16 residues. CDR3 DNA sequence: TGTGCCAGCATTAAAATAGGGACAGGCGAGAATCAGCCCCAGCATTTT. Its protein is CASIKIGTGENQPQHF.

This CDR3 is CSVGWRNTEAFF. DNA for the CDR3: TGCAGCGTTGGATGGAGGAACACTGAAGCTTTCTTT. J is TRBJ1-1 and V is TRBV29-1; D is unclear. The germline gives CDR1 SQVTM, CDR2 ANQGSEA. Trimming pared 4 bases from V and 1 base from J, leaving 7 bases between. The CDR3 extends over 12 amino acids.

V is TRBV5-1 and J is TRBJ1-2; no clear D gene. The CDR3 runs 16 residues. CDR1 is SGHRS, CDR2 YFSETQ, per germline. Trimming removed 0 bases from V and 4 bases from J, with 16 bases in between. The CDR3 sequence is CASSLGPHSSSYGYTF. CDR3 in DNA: TGCGCCAGCAGCTTGGGACCCCACAGTTCATCCTATGGCTACACCTTC.

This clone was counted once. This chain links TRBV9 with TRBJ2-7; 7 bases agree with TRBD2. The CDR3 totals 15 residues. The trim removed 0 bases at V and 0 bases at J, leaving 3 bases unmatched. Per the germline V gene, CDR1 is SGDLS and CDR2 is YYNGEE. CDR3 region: CASSVEGGGSYEQYF. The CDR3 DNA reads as TGTGCCAGCAGCGTAGAGGGCGGGGGCTCCTACGAGCAGTACTTC.

Here the CDR3 DNA reads TGTGCCAGCAGCCACCAAAACCAAGAGACCCAGTACTTC. Residues: CASSHQNQETQYF. J is TRBJ2-5 and V is TRBV16; D not resolved. This CDR3 has 13 residues. Trimming took 3 bases from V and 0 from J, leaving 5 bases between them. Germline V gene data show CDR1 as KGHSY and CDR2 as FQNENV.

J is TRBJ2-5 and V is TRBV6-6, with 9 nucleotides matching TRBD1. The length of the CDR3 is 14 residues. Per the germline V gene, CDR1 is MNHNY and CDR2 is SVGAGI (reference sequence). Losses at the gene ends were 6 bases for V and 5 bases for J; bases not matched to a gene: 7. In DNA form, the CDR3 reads TGTGCCAGCAGCCCCGGGACAGGGCGGGAGACCCAGTACTTC. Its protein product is CASSPGTGRETQYF.

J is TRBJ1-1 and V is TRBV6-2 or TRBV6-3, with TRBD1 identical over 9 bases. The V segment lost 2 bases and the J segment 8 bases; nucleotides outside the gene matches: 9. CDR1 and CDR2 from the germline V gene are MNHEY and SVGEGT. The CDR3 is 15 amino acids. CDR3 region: CASSYEGTGSAEAFF. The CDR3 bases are TGTGCCAGCAGTTACGAGGGGACAGGGAGCGCCGAAGCTTTCTTT.

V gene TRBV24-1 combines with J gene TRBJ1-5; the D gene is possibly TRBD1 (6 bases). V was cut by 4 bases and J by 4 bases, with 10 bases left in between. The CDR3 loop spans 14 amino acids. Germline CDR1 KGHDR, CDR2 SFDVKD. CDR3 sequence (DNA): TGTGCCACCAGTGACCCGACAGGTAATCAGCCCCAGCATTTT. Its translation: CATSDPTGNQPQHF.

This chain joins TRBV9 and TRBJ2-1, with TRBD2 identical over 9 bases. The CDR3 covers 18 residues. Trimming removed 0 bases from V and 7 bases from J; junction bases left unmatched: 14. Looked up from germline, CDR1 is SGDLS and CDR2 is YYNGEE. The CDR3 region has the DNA TGTGCCAGCAGCGTAGAGGCCGGTCTAGCGGGGAACAAGAATGAGCAGTTCTTC. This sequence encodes CASSVEAGLAGNKNEQFF.

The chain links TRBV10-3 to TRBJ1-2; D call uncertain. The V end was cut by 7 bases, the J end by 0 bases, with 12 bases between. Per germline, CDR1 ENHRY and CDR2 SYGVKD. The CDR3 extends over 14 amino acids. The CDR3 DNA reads TGTGCCATCACGGATGTCACTACTAACTATGGCTACACCTTC. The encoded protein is CAITDVTTNYGYTF.

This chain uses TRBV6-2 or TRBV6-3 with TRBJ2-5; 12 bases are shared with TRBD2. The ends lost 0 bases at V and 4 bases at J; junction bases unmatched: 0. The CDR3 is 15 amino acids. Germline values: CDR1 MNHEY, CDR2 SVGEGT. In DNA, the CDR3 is TGTGCCAGCAGTTACTCGGGACTAGCGGGAGAGACCCAGTACTTC. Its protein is CASSYSGLAGETQYF.

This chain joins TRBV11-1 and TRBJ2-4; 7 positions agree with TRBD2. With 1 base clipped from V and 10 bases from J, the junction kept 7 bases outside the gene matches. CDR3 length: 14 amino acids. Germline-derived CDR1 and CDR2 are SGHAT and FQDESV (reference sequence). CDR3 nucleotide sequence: TGTGCCAGCAGCTTAGTTGGGCGGGGGTGGATTCAGTACTTC. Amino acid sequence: CASSLVGRGWIQYF.

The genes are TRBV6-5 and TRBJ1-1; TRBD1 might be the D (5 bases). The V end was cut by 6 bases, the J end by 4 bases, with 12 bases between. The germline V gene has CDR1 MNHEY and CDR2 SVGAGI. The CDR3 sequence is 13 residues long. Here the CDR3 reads CASRDSYITEAFF. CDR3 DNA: TGTGCCAGCAGAGACAGTTACATCACTGAAGCTTTCTTT.

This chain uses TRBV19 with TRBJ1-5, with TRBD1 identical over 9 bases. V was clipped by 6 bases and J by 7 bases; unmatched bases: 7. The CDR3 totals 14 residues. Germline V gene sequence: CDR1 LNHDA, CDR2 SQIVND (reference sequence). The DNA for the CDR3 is TGTGCCAGTAGGAAACAGGGGGCGGTGCAGCCCCAGCATTTT. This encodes CASRKQGAVQPQHF.

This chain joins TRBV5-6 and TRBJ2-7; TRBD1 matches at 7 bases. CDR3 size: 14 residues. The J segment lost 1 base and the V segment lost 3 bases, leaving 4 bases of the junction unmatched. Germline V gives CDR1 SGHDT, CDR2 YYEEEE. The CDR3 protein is CASSYPTGSYEQYF. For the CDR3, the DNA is TGTGCCAGCAGCTACCCGACAGGGTCCTACGAGCAGTACTTC.

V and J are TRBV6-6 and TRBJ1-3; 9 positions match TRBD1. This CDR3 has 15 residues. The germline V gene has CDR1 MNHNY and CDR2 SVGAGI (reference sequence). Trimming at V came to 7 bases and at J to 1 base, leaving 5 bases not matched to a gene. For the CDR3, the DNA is TGTGCCAGCACCACACAGGGGGCTTCTGGAAACACCATATATTTT. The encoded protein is CASTTQGASGNTIYF.

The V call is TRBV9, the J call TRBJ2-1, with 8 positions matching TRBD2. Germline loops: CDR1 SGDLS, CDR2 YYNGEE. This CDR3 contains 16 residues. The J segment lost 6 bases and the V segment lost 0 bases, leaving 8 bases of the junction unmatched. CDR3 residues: CASSVGAREAGNEQFF. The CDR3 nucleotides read TGTGCCAGCAGCGTAGGGGCGCGGGAGGCTGGCAATGAGCAGTTCTTC.

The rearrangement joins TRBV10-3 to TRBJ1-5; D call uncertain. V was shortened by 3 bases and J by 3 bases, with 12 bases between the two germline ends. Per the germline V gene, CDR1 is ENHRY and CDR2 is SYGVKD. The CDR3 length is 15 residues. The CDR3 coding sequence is TGTGCCATCAGTGATCAAACGGTCCCCAATCAGCCCCAGCATTTT. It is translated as CAISDQTVPNQPQHF.

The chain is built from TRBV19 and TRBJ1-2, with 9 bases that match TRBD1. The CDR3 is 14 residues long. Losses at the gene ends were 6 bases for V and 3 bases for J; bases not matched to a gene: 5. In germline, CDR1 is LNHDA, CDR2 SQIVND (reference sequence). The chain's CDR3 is CASRGTGIYYGYTF. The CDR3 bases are TGTGCCAGTAGGGGGACAGGGATCTACTATGGCTACACCTTC.